These 3 T cell receptor beta chains share one sample of origin, sequenced in a study of T-cell reconstitution after alpha-beta-depleted transplantation in children (dated by TCRdb to about 2016). Libraries were made using PCR. These reads were obtained on an Illumina HiSeq 2500. TCR libraries were prepared with molecular barcoding, using unique molecular identifiers to normalize TCRbeta repertoire quantification. The public reads were reprocessed in TCRdb via fastp at Q25 and MiXCR, keeping in-frame beta chains. Every entry covers one CDR3 protein and lists the most common genes and DNA from its rows. The sample profile shows 530,000 or so distinct CDR3 sequences; over 25% of them were found once. Clones ranked in the top ten supply approximately 33% of the sample. The meaning of the sample's treatment or condition label: allogeneic hematopoietic cell transplantation with graft depleted of TCRalphabeta T cells and CD19 B cells.

Here the sequenced sample was PBMCs, taken before TCRalphabeta/CD19-depleted stem cell transplant. The receptors shown here come from a boy younger than two with Wiskott-Aldrich syndrome, due to receive a stem cell transplant.

The gene calls are TRBV6-1 and TRBJ1-3; TRBD1 matches at 11 bases. The CDR3 length is 14 residues. V trimming: 9 bases; J trimming: 8 bases; junction bases outside the gene matches: 9. Per germline, CDR1 MNHNS and CDR2 SASEGT. The CDR3 reads CARGGQGAADTIYF. The CDR3 DNA follows: TGTGCCAGGGGCGGACAGGGGGCGGCGGACACCATATATTTT.

This chain uses TRBV4-2 with TRBJ1-5, with D uncertain. Trimming pared 4 bases from V and 12 bases from J, leaving 13 bases between. The length of the CDR3 is 12 residues. Germline loops: CDR1 LGHNA, CDR2 YNFKEQ. The CDR3 here is CASSPRLHLQHF. CDR3 sequence (DNA): TGTGCCAGCAGCCCCAGGCTCCATCTCCAGCATTTT.

This clonotype was seen a few times. The chain combines TRBV7-9 with TRBJ2-7; the D gene is possibly TRBD2 (6 bases). Germline V gives CDR1 SEHNR, CDR2 FQNEAQ (reference sequence). There are 13 residues in the CDR3. Trimming shortened V by 0 bases and J by 6 bases, and 9 bases separated the two germline ends. CDR3: CASSLAGGTEQYF. The CDR3 coding sequence is TGTGCCAGCAGCTTAGCGGGAGGCACCGAGCAGTACTTC.